One and the same sample provided the 28 T cell receptor beta chains below, sequenced in a study of shared clonotypes between healthy human individuals. Assay used: immunoSEQ multiplex PCR; TCRdb lists only in-frame clones, some missing. This table has about 500,000 clones, roughly four fifths appearing once. What was sequenced was PBMCs. These receptors were obtained from a woman between 35 and 50 years old in good health. Some clones in this sample may be carry-over from other donors' samples.

The table lists this clone with a few counts. V is TRBV6-4 and J is TRBJ2-1, with 12 positions matching TRBD2. The V gene's germline CDR1 is MRHNA and CDR2 SNTAGT. The J segment lost 7 bases and the V segment lost 8 bases, leaving 9 bases of the junction unmatched. This CDR3 is 15 amino acids long. CDR3 sequence reads: CASAKTSGSENEQFF. CDR3 nucleotide sequence: TGTGCCAGCGCGAAGACTAGCGGGAGTGAAAATGAGCAGTTCTTC.

The rearrangement links TRBV9 to TRBJ2-1; D perhaps matches TRBD2 (6 bases). Per the germline V gene, CDR1 is SGDLS and CDR2 is YYNGEE. V dropped 0 bases and J dropped 5 bases, with 21 bases sitting between them. This CDR3 is 18 amino acids long. The DNA of the CDR3 is TGTGCCAGCAGCGTAGAAGCCGGGAGAGGTGGAGCGAACAATGAGCAGTTCTTC. This codes for CASSVEAGRGGANNEQFF.

This clone was picked up many times. The chain combines TRBV7-9 with TRBJ1-1, with D maybe TRBD1 (5 bases). Trimming removed 2 bases from V and 4 bases from J, with 5 bases in between. The CDR3 is 12 amino acids. Germline V gene sequence: CDR1 SEHNR, CDR2 FQNEAQ (reference sequence). The CDR3 DNA sequence: TGTGCCAGCAGCTTAACAGGCACTGAAGCTTTCTTT. Protein: CASSLTGTEAFF.

This clone was seen ten or more times. The chain combines TRBV5-5 with TRBJ2-5; D remains unclear. The CDR3 is 14 residues long. Trimming removed 0 bases at V and 0 bases at J, with 6 bases between. Germline V CDR1 and CDR2: SGHKS, YYEKEE (reference sequence). The CDR3 DNA sequence: TGTGCCAGCAGCTTGGGACGGGACCAAGAGACCCAGTACTTC. Translated: CASSLGRDQETQYF. The full variable domain, with the rest looked up from reference TRBV5-5 and TRBJ2-5, is DAGVTQSPTHLIKTRGQQVTLRCSPISGHKSVSWYQQVLGQGPQFIFQYYEKEERGRGNFPDRFSARQFPNYSSELNVNALLLGDSALYLCASSLGRDQETQYFGPGTRLLVL.

This clone was counted once. The chain recombines TRBV5-5 with TRBJ2-1; 7 positions agree with TRBD2. Germline V gives CDR1 SGHKS, CDR2 YYEKEE (reference sequence). V lost 1 base, J lost 7 bases, and 5 bases stayed unmatched. CDR3 length: 14 amino acids. CDR3 loop: CASSLMAGRNEQFF. The CDR3 region has the DNA TGTGCCAGCAGCTTGATGGCCGGGAGGAATGAGCAGTTCTTC.

The chain carries TRBV29-1 and TRBJ1-2; tentatively, D is TRBD1 (5 bases). This CDR3 contains 13 residues. Deletions cut 6 bases from V and 4 bases from J, with 15 bases between. Germline V gene lookup returns CDR1 SQVTM and CDR2 ANQGSEA. The CDR3 here is CSVVAQGIYGYTF. The CDR3 DNA reads TGCAGCGTGGTGGCCCAGGGCATCTATGGCTACACCTTC.

This chain links TRBV7-3 with TRBJ2-1; 7 bases align to TRBD2. V was clipped by 5 bases and J by 7 bases; unmatched bases: 14. Germline-derived CDR1 and CDR2 are SGHTA and FQGTGA. This CDR3 has 16 amino acids. This chain's CDR3 is CASSPQNSGGGNEQFF. For the CDR3, the DNA is TGTGCCAGCAGCCCTCAGAATTCGGGAGGTGGTAATGAGCAGTTCTTC.

This clone was recorded once. V gene TRBV7-9 combines with J gene TRBJ1-5, with TRBD1 as a possible D gene (5 bases). CDR3 length: 13 residues. The V gene lost 5 bases and the J gene lost 7 bases, with 12 bases spanning the gap. The V gene's germline CDR1 is SEHNR and CDR2 FQNEAQ (reference sequence). DNA of the CDR3: TGTGCCAGCAGCGAGGCTAGGGGCCAGCCCCAGCATTTT. It yields the protein CASSEARGQPQHF.

The V call is TRBV7-2, the J call TRBJ2-7; D remains unclear. Per the germline V gene, CDR1 is SGHTA and CDR2 is FQGNSA. This CDR3 comprises 15 residues. Deletions cut 2 bases from V and 1 base from J, with 12 bases between. Written as DNA, the CDR3 is TGTGCCAGCAGCTTACGGGCGTGGCCGTCCTACGAGCAGTACTTC. Translated: CASSLRAWPSYEQYF.

This chain uses TRBV9 with TRBJ2-6, with D tentatively TRBD2 (5 bases). The germline V gene has CDR1 SGDLS and CDR2 YYNGEE. There are 18 residues in the CDR3. Trimming shortened V by 4 bases and J by 0 bases, and 17 bases separated the two germline ends. The CDR3 sequence: CASSPRRAVNSGANVLTF. The CDR3 region has the DNA TGTGCCAGCAGCCCAAGGCGAGCGGTGAACTCTGGGGCCAACGTCCTGACTTTC.

This CDR3 reads CASSLRGSTYEQYF. CDR3 sequence (DNA): TGTGCCAGCAGCTTACGCGGGAGTACATACGAGCAGTACTTC. The chain joins TRBV7-2 to TRBJ2-7; TRBD2 matches 7 bases. The CDR3 consists of 14 residues. Trimming took 2 bases from V and 4 from J; bases not matched to a gene: 5. From germline, CDR1 is SGHTA and CDR2 FQGNSA.

The J gene is TRBJ1-1, the V gene TRBV20-1; the D is unclear. V lost 0 bases, J lost 12 bases, and 11 bases lay in between. This CDR3 is 11 amino acids long. CDR1 and CDR2 (germline): DFQATT, SNEGSKA (reference sequence). CDR3 sequence: CSARDRSWTFF. The CDR3 DNA reads TGCAGTGCTAGAGACAGGTCGTGGACTTTCTTT.

Turning to this clone: One end of the junction fails to match germline, which may point to a read error. The V call is TRBV4-3, the J call TRBJ1-1; D might be TRBD1 (5 bases). The CDR3 consists of 17 residues. Per germline, CDR1 LGHNA and CDR2 YSLEER. The CDR3 nucleotides read TGCGCCAGTAGCCAATTTCTTTTCATACAGGCGAACACTGAAGCTTTCTTT. The encoded protein is CASSQFLFIQANTEAFF.

The chain has TRBV18 and TRBJ2-1; D perhaps matches TRBD2 (5 bases). Germline-derived CDR1 and CDR2 are KGHSH and LQKENI. This CDR3 is built from 14 residues. Trimming shortened V by 5 bases and J by 4 bases, and 12 bases separated the two germline ends. This CDR3 reads CASSTDSGYNEQFF. The CDR3 bases are TGTGCCAGCTCAACGGACTCAGGTTACAATGAGCAGTTCTTC.

This clone has only one observation. J is TRBJ2-5 and V is TRBV5-1, with 10 bases that match TRBD2. The junction had 3 bases not matched to a gene; V was cut back by 4 bases and J by 0 bases. The CDR3 is made up of 15 amino acids. Germline V gene lookup returns CDR1 SGHRS and CDR2 YFSETQ. Written as DNA, the CDR3 is TGCGCCAGCAGCGCTAGCGGGAGAGACCAAGAGACCCAGTACTTC. Translating it yields CASSASGRDQETQYF.

This chain joins TRBV6-1 and TRBJ2-7; TRBD2 aligns across 9 bases. Germline V gene sequence: CDR1 MNHNS, CDR2 SASEGT. The CDR3 is made up of 14 amino acids. V shed 4 bases and J 2 bases; nucleotides not matched to a gene: 3. The CDR3 DNA follows: TGTGCCAGCAGTGGGGCGGGAGGGCCCTACGAGCAGTACTTC. Its protein is CASSGAGGPYEQYF.

The rearrangement uses TRBV7-2 and TRBJ2-3; D not resolved. CDR3 length: 14 amino acids. The ends were cut back, 2 bases at V and 4 bases at J, with 10 bases in the middle. Per germline, CDR1 SGHTA and CDR2 FQGNSA. The CDR3 here is CASSLRAPSDTQYF. The CDR3 nucleotides read TGTGCCAGCAGCTTAAGGGCGCCGTCAGATACGCAGTATTTT.

This clone appeared once. The gene calls are TRBV19 and TRBJ1-2, with D perhaps TRBD1 (5 bases). CDR3 length equals 12 residues. Germline-derived CDR1 and CDR2 are LNHDA and SQIVND (reference sequence). The V and J ends lost 3 bases and 6 bases respectively, with 8 bases between them. In DNA form, the CDR3 reads TGTGCCAGTAGTATCCAGGGACATGGCTACACCTTC. Its translation: CASSIQGHGYTF.

About this clone: A read error likely explains this, since a far larger clone differs by one base. Different DNA sequences within this sample yield the same CDR3. The chain uses TRBV2 and TRBJ1-5; 7 bases are shared with TRBD1. Germline V lookup: CDR1 SNHLY, CDR2 FYNNEI. V gave up 7 bases and J gave up 2 bases; unmatched junction bases: 8. The CDR3 has 15 residues. The CDR3 loop is CASKRPGGGNQPQHF. CDR3 nucleotides: TGTGCCAGCAAGCGACCAGGGGGGGGCAATCAGCCCCAGCATTTT.

V usage is TRBV27 and J usage is TRBJ1-5, with D perhaps matching TRBD1 (6 bases). The CDR3 has 15 residues. Trimming pared 5 bases from V and 2 bases from J, leaving 13 bases between. The germline CDR1 and CDR2 sequences are MNHEY and SMNVEV (reference sequence). The DNA for the CDR3 is TGTGCCAGCAGTATGGGGGGCATTGGCAATCAGCCCCAGCATTTT. Translating gives CASSMGGIGNQPQHF.

The CDR3 region has the DNA TGCGCCAGCAGCGCCCGGCTCTCCTACGAGCAGTACTTC. It yields the protein CASSARLSYEQYF. V is TRBV5-1 and J is TRBJ2-7; D call uncertain. The V gene's germline CDR1 is SGHRS and CDR2 YFSETQ. There are 13 residues in the CDR3. Trimming removed 4 bases from V and 0 bases from J, with 8 bases in between.

As regards this clone: A much larger clone differs by one base, so this may be a read error. Other DNA sequences within the sample encode an identical CDR3. V is TRBV19 and J is TRBJ2-5; TRBD1 matches at 7 bases. The CDR3 loop spans 15 amino acids. Per germline, CDR1 LNHDA and CDR2 SQIVND (reference sequence). The CDR3 nucleotides read TGTGCCAGTAGGGAAACAGGGGTGGGCCAAGAGACTCAGTACTTC. Translating it yields CASRETGVGQETQYF.

V is TRBV4-1 and J is TRBJ2-2, with TRBD2 identical over 15 bases. CDR3 length: 18 residues. Germline lookup yields CDR1 MGHRA and CDR2 YSYEKL. The J segment lost 6 bases and the V segment lost 1 base, leaving 6 bases of the junction unmatched. The CDR3 sequence is CASSQVGGLAGGPGELFF. DNA for the CDR3: TGCGCCAGCAGCCAAGTTGGGGGACTAGCGGGAGGACCCGGGGAGCTGTTTTTT.

This chain connects TRBV7-7 to TRBJ1-1; D ambiguous. Germline CDR1 SSHAT, CDR2 FNYEAQ (reference sequence). The germline V and J ends were trimmed by 5 bases and 1 base, with 11 bases remaining between them. The CDR3 spans 14 residues. CDR3 coding DNA: TGTGCCAGCAGCCCCCTCGAATCGAACACTGAAGCTTTCTTT. Its protein product is CASSPLESNTEAFF.

As for this clone: A read error may produce the germline difference seen at one junction end. The chain couples TRBV7-3 to TRBJ2-1; 11 bases fit TRBD2. Germline CDR1 SGHTA, CDR2 FQGTGA. CDR3 length: 16 amino acids. The DNA for the CDR3 is TGTGCCAGCAGCCTAACTAGCGGGGGACCCTACAATGAGCAGTTCTTC. This sequence encodes CASSLTSGGPYNEQFF.

The V gene is TRBV15, the J gene TRBJ1-5, with 7 bases fitting TRBD1. This CDR3 contains 15 residues. The germline CDR1 and CDR2 sequences are LNHNV and YYDKDF (reference sequence). V was clipped by 1 base and J by 2 bases; unmatched bases: 2. The CDR3: CATSRGDRGNQPQHF. In nucleotides, the CDR3 is TGTGCCACCAGCAGAGGAGACAGGGGCAATCAGCCCCAGCATTTT.

The V and J genes are TRBV11-1 and TRBJ2-7, with TRBD2 matching 12 bases. The CDR3 sequence is 16 residues long. Germline V gene lookup returns CDR1 SGHAT and CDR2 FQDESV (reference sequence). The J segment lost 5 bases and the V segment lost 5 bases, leaving 10 bases of the junction unmatched. The CDR3 region is CASSPRLAGVIDEQYF. The CDR3 nucleotides are TGTGCCAGCAGCCCGCGACTAGCGGGAGTAATTGACGAGCAGTACTTC.

This clone was detected only once. This chain uses TRBV6-1 with TRBJ2-7, with D tentatively TRBD2 (5 bases). CDR3 length: 14 amino acids. Germline V gives CDR1 MNHNS, CDR2 SASEGT. Trimming removed 0 bases at V and 6 bases at J, with 12 bases between. CDR3 nucleotides: TGTGCCAGCAGTGAAGCGGGAGACAAGGCCGAGCAGTACTTC. This codes for CASSEAGDKAEQYF.